The 30 T cell receptor beta chains in this list originate from one sample, sequenced in a study of persistence of HIV-infected CD4 T cells. The libraries were made with immunoSEQ version 4 in survey mode. Here immunoSEQ multiplex PCR was the method, and the copy in TCRdb shows in-frame clones only, minus some. The profile shows tens of thousands of clones, 80% to 90% of them singletons. For these receptors, no antigen is known. Nonspecific anti-CD3/anti-CD28 bead stimulation represents the broad CD4+ T cell repertoire. Sorting of responding CD4+ T cells relied on upregulated CD40 ligand together with CD69. This material consisted of CD4+ T cells sorted from PBMCs after 18-hour stimulation, taken from a patient who received antiretroviral therapy. Receptors originate from an adult man with HIV who was CMV-seropositive.

The chain has TRBV5-6 and TRBJ1-5, with D uncertain. The CDR3 sequence is 13 residues long. Trimming removed 4 bases at V and 8 bases at J, with 13 bases between. CDR1 is SGHDT and CDR2 is YYEEEE in the germline V gene. Written as DNA, the CDR3 is TGTGCCAGCAGCAGCGGGCCAGTGGAGCCCCAGCATTTT. Translation gives CASSSGPVEPQHF.

V gene TRBV9 combines with J gene TRBJ1-1; no reliable D call. Germline V lookup: CDR1 SGDLS, CDR2 YYNGEE. V was trimmed by 0 bases and J by 8 bases, leaving 11 bases between them. CDR3 length equals 13 residues. The CDR3: CASSVDSRLEAFF. The CDR3 bases are TGTGCCAGCAGCGTAGACAGCCGATTGGAAGCTTTCTTT.

J is TRBJ1-1 and V is TRBV19; TRBD1 aligns across 7 bases. This CDR3 contains 14 residues. Looked up from germline, CDR1 is LNHDA and CDR2 is SQIVND (reference sequence). With 3 bases clipped from V and 1 base from J, the junction kept 2 bases outside the gene matches. As DNA, the CDR3 is TGTGCCAGTAGTATTTGGGACAGGAACACTGAAGCTTTCTTT. Its protein product is CASSIWDRNTEAFF.

CDR3 nucleotide sequence: TGTGCCAGCAGCCCCTCTCAGACAGATACGCAGTATTTT. This translates into CASSPSQTDTQYF. This sequence joins TRBV11-3 and TRBJ2-3; no firm D call. The germline gives CDR1 SGHNT, CDR2 YENEEA. The CDR3 extends over 13 amino acids. V gave up 5 bases and J gave up 3 bases, with 9 bases separating them.

This sequence joins TRBV5-1 and TRBJ2-2; D tentatively reads TRBD1 or TRBD2 (5 bases each). Trimming took 7 bases from V and 6 from J, leaving 16 bases between them. This CDR3 region has 14 residues. CDR1 is SGHRS and CDR2 is YFSETQ in the germline V gene. In nucleotides, the CDR3 is TGCGCCAGCCTCGGGACGGAAATGTCCGGGGAGCTGTTTTTT. Residues: CASLGTEMSGELFF.

The chain joins TRBV7-2 to TRBJ1-3, with TRBD1 as a possible D gene (5 bases). CDR1 and CDR2 (germline): SGHTA, FQGNSA. The length of the CDR3 is 16 residues. V lost 1 base to trimming and J lost 4 bases, with 14 bases between them. CDR3: CASSLDSRASGNTIYF. The CDR3, as DNA: TGTGCCAGCAGCTTAGATAGCAGGGCTTCCGGAAACACCATATATTTT.

V and J are TRBV6-6 and TRBJ2-7; D is perhaps TRBD2 (6 bases). In germline, CDR1 is MNHNY, CDR2 SVGAGI (reference sequence). This CDR3 is 10 amino acids long. With 8 bases removed from V and 4 bases from J, the gap between germline ends came to 6 bases. The CDR3: CASGLYEQYF. The DNA for the CDR3 is TGTGCCAGCGGACTATACGAGCAGTACTTC.

This clone was seen only once. The genes are TRBV27 and TRBJ2-2; D uncertain. V lost 2 bases to trimming and J lost 6 bases, with 7 bases between them. The CDR3 runs to 13 residues. Germline V lookup: CDR1 MNHEY, CDR2 SMNVEV (reference sequence). The CDR3 bases are TGTGCCAGCAGTTTACCCCCATCCGGGGAGCTGTTTTTT. Residues: CASSLPPSGELFF.

V and J are TRBV10-3 and TRBJ1-2; D is perhaps TRBD1 (6 bases). The V end lost 4 bases, the J end lost 8 bases, and 11 bases lay between the germline ends. The CDR3 is made up of 12 amino acids. Looked up from germline, CDR1 is ENHRY and CDR2 is SYGVKD. The CDR3: CAISGQDGGYTF. The CDR3 DNA is TGTGCCATCAGTGGACAGGATGGCGGCTACACCTTC.

The chain combines TRBV4-1 with TRBJ1-1; D is perhaps TRBD1 (5 bases). Trimming pared 1 base from V and 5 bases from J, leaving 17 bases between. Germline-derived CDR1 and CDR2 are MGHRA and YSYEKL. The CDR3 is 16 residues long. CDR3 sequence reads: CASSQGQGRGKTEAFF. In DNA, the CDR3 is TGCGCCAGCAGCCAAGGGCAGGGACGGGGTAAGACTGAAGCTTTCTTT.

The chain carries TRBV9 and TRBJ1-5, with unresolved D. Trimming left V 0 bases short and J 9 bases short, with 13 bases between. Germline values: CDR1 SGDLS, CDR2 YYNGEE. This CDR3 comprises 14 residues. DNA of the CDR3: TGTGCCAGCAGCGTAGATGTGGATAGTGGGCCCCAGCATTTT. Protein: CASSVDVDSGPQHF.

J is TRBJ1-1 and V is TRBV29-1; TRBD1 might be the D (5 bases). Germline CDR1 SQVTM, CDR2 ANQGSEA. The V gene lost 6 bases and the J gene lost 7 bases, with 15 bases spanning the gap. The CDR3 sequence is 12 residues long. The CDR3 here is CSVGDPRGEAFF. The CDR3 coding sequence is TGCAGCGTCGGGGACCCCAGAGGTGAAGCTTTCTTT. The full variable domain, in which reference TRBV29-1 and TRBJ1-1 provide the parts outside the CDR3, is SAVISQKPSRDICQRGTSLTIQCQVDSQVTMMFWYRQQPGQSLTLIATANQGSEATYESGFVIDKFPISRPNLTFSTLTVSNMSPEDSSIYLCSVGDPRGEAFFGQGTRLTVV.

This clone was seen more than once but under ten times. The V gene is TRBV7-6, the J gene TRBJ1-3, with D possibly matching TRBD1 (6 bases). Trimming cost V 5 bases and J 6 bases, with 17 bases left between them. Germline V gene data show CDR1 as SGHVS and CDR2 as FNYEAQ. CDR3 length equals 15 residues. The CDR3 sequence is CASSQVRGRENTIYF. The CDR3, as DNA: TGTGCCAGCAGCCAAGTCAGGGGAAGGGAAAACACCATATATTTT.

This CDR3 reads CASSLLNPGEAFF. CDR3 bases: TGTGCCAGCAGTCTTCTCAATCCAGGGGAAGCTTTCTTT. The rearrangement uses TRBV6-5 and TRBJ1-1; a possible D gene is TRBD1 (5 bases). This CDR3 region has 13 residues. The germline CDR1 and CDR2 sequences are MNHEY and SVGAGI. V shed 5 bases and J shed 8 bases, with 15 bases lying between them.

This clone occurred once. The genes are TRBV27 and TRBJ2-5, with 8 nucleotides matching TRBD2. CDR3 length equals 14 residues. V dropped 6 bases and J dropped 5; count of bases not matched to a gene: 8. Germline values: CDR1 MNHEY, CDR2 SMNVEV (reference sequence). CDR3 sequence (DNA): TGTGCCAGCAGAAGAAGCGGGAGACAGGAGACCCAGTACTTC. Amino acid sequence: CASRRSGRQETQYF.

The J gene is TRBJ1-1, the V gene TRBV2, with D possibly matching TRBD1 (6 bases). V lost 7 bases and J lost 4, with 7 bases in between. The CDR3 is 11 residues long. In germline, CDR1 is SNHLY, CDR2 FYNNEI. DNA of the CDR3: TGTGCCAGCAAACAGGGCACTGAAGCTTTCTTT. Translated: CASKQGTEAFF.

V is TRBV27 and J is TRBJ1-6, with 11 bases matching TRBD1. CDR3 length: 12 residues. The germline V gene has CDR1 MNHEY and CDR2 SMNVEV (reference sequence). The V gene end was trimmed by 9 bases and the J gene end by 9 bases; junction bases not matched to a gene: 1. For the CDR3, the DNA is TGTGCCAGTGGGACAGGGGGTTCACCCCTCCACTTT. Translated: CASGTGGSPLHF.

The count of this clone is one. The chain links TRBV7-2 to TRBJ2-4; 8 bases align to TRBD1. Trimming took 3 bases from V and 3 from J; bases not matched to a gene: 1. This CDR3 has 14 residues. Germline lookup yields CDR1 SGHTA and CDR2 FQGNSA. CDR3: CASSFDRGKNIQYF. In nucleotides, the CDR3 is TGTGCCAGCAGCTTCGACAGGGGCAAAAACATTCAGTACTTC.

The chain links TRBV5-1 to TRBJ1-1, with D possibly matching TRBD1 (5 bases). V was pared by 2 bases and J by 0 bases, with 11 bases between. CDR3 size: 15 residues. Germline loops: CDR1 SGHRS, CDR2 YFSETQ. CDR3 sequence reads: CASSLERGLNTEAFF. The DNA of the CDR3 is TGCGCCAGCAGCTTAGAGCGGGGCTTGAACACTGAAGCTTTCTTT.

This clone was detected once. The chain combines TRBV3-1 (or the pseudogene TRBV3-2) with TRBJ2-7, with 7 bases fitting TRBD2. This CDR3 is 17 amino acids long. Per the germline V gene, CDR1 is LGHDT and CDR2 is YNNKEL (reference sequence). J lost 3 bases, V lost 4 bases, and 15 bases had no gene match. This CDR3 reads CASSPLSGGRGVYEQYF. DNA for the CDR3: TGTGCCAGCAGCCCCTTATCGGGAGGACGAGGGGTCTACGAGCAGTACTTC.

The chain combines TRBV2 with TRBJ2-7; D may be TRBD1 or TRBD2 (5 bases each). V was clipped by 4 bases and J by 1 base, with 17 bases between them. Germline values: CDR1 SNHLY, CDR2 FYNNEI. The CDR3 extends over 16 amino acids. CDR3 sequence reads: CASSVGRGVGSYEQYF. DNA of the CDR3: TGTGCCAGCAGTGTCGGTCGGGGCGTTGGATCCTACGAGCAGTACTTC.

V and J are TRBV6-5 and TRBJ2-6; the D gene is possibly TRBD2 (5 bases). The V gene lost 6 bases and the J gene lost 2 bases, with 11 bases spanning the gap. The CDR3 has 15 residues. CDR1 and CDR2 from the germline V gene are MNHEY and SVGAGI. Here the CDR3 DNA reads TGTGCCAGCAGGGGTTCCGGGGCTGGGGCCAACGTCCTGACTTTC. It is translated as CASRGSGAGANVLTF.

The rearrangement links TRBV20-1 to TRBJ1-1, with D hard to call. Per germline, CDR1 DFQATT and CDR2 SNEGSKA (reference sequence). Trimming pared 3 bases from V and 1 base from J, leaving 3 bases between. The CDR3 runs to 11 residues. The CDR3 loop reads CSASKNTEAFF. The CDR3, as DNA: TGCAGTGCTAGTAAGAACACTGAAGCTTTCTTT.

The chain has TRBV24-1 and TRBJ1-4; 10 positions agree with TRBD1. V was clipped by 12 bases and J by 7 bases; unmatched bases: 13. CDR1 and CDR2 from the germline V gene are KGHDR and SFDVKD. CDR3 size: 15 residues. This chain's CDR3 is CAPRTGGIESEKLFF. The CDR3 nucleotides read TGTGCCCCAAGGACAGGGGGAATTGAAAGTGAAAAACTGTTTTTT.

The genes are TRBV5-6 and TRBJ2-6; D is uncertain. The CDR3 length is 16 residues. V was clipped by 0 bases and J by 0 bases, with 7 bases between them. Germline loops: CDR1 SGHDT, CDR2 YYEEEE. Here the CDR3 reads CASSLVRVSGANVLTF. For the CDR3, the DNA is TGTGCCAGCAGCTTGGTCCGCGTCTCTGGGGCCAACGTCCTGACTTTC. Based on the CDR3 plus reference TRBV5-6 and TRBJ2-6, the full variable domain is DAGVTQSPTHLIKTRGQQVTLRCSPKSGHDTVSWYQQALGQGPQFIFQYYEEEERQRGNFPDRFSGHQFPNYSSELNVNALLLGDSALYLCASSLVRVSGANVLTFGAGSRLTVL.

The gene calls are TRBV29-1 and TRBJ1-6; maybe TRBD1 (6 bases). Germline V gene data show CDR1 as SQVTM and CDR2 as ANQGSEA. CDR3 length: 13 amino acids. V was pared by 6 bases and J by 7 bases, with 13 bases between. CDR3 in DNA: TGCAGCGTCGCTGACAGGCAGAATTCACCCCTCCACTTT. It codes for CSVADRQNSPLHF. The variable domain in full, with the rest retrieved from reference TRBV29-1 and TRBJ1-6, is SAVISQKPSRDICQRGTSLTIQCQVDSQVTMMFWYRQQPGQSLTLIATANQGSEATYESGFVIDKFPISRPNLTFSTLTVSNMSPEDSSIYLCSVADRQNSPLHFGNGTRLTVT.

The CDR3 loop is CASSTISRDRDHEQYF. CDR3 bases: TGTGCCAGCAGCACTATATCCCGGGACAGGGACCACGAGCAGTACTTC. The V call is TRBV21-1, the J call TRBJ2-7; the DNA was not compared with TRBD1, the D call given in the table. TRBV21-1 is a pseudogene segment. The CDR3 loop spans 16 amino acids.

The V call is TRBV10-3, the J call TRBJ2-1; 9 bases line up with TRBD1. Germline V CDR1 and CDR2: ENHRY, SYGVKD. This CDR3 is 16 amino acids long. After removal of 0 bases from V and 4 bases from J, the junction contained 4 bases not matched to a gene. The CDR3 sequence: CAISESWTGVYNEQFF. CDR3 bases: TGTGCCATCAGTGAGTCGTGGACAGGGGTATACAATGAGCAGTTCTTC.

This clone was seen only once. The V call is TRBV6-5, the J call TRBJ1-1; 9 nucleotides match TRBD1. Losses at the gene ends were 8 bases for V and 4 bases for J; bases not matched to a gene: 11. Looked up from germline, CDR1 is MNHEY and CDR2 is SVGAGI. The CDR3 is 15 residues long. Here the CDR3 reads CASPFKRGQGTEAFF. CDR3 nucleotide sequence: TGTGCCAGCCCCTTTAAACGGGGACAGGGCACTGAAGCTTTCTTT.

On this clone: Other DNA sequences within the sample encode an identical CDR3. The chain combines TRBV11-3 with TRBJ2-3, with D maybe TRBD2 (5 bases). The CDR3 extends over 14 amino acids. Trimming took 0 bases from V and 3 from J, leaving 7 bases between them. Germline V gene sequence: CDR1 SGHNT, CDR2 YENEEA. The CDR3: CASSLEGGTDTQYF. The CDR3 DNA follows: TGTGCCAGCAGCTTAGAGGGCGGGACAGATACGCAGTATTTT.